The subject of this entry is one TCR beta chain. Its antigen is not known. TCR beta VDJ and CDR3 profiling used genomic DNA as template. TCRdb passed the reads through MiXCR, listing each CDR3 protein once. The sample consists of around 400,000 distinct CDR3 sequences, 55% to 70% of them appearing once. Trimming took 6 bases from V and 2 from J, leaving 13 bases between them. The CDR3 runs to 14 residues. These data are taken from a study of CD8+CD57+ T cells in acquired aplastic anemia. Study context: Quantities of DNA derived from sorted CD4+ and CD8+ cells averaged 3.2 ug. In CD4+ cells, healthy donors produced an average of about 10.8 million reads.

Study results and caveats: Statistical testing detected no significant gap in CD8+ Simpson's diversity between patients and controls. Found in both controls and patients were approximately 31 CD8+ CDR3 sequences.

The sequence was collected from a human donor in good health, serving as a control. V usage is TRBV12-3 or TRBV12-4 and J usage is TRBJ2-5, with D perhaps matching TRBD1 or TRBD2 (5 bases each). The sequenced sample was sorted CD4+, CD8+, or CD8+CD57+ T cells (not recorded which) from PBMCs. The CDR3: CASSEGTDQETQYF. The CDR3 DNA reads TGTGCCAGCAGCGAGGGGACGGATCAAGAGACCCAGTACTTC.